A selection of T cell receptor beta chains follows, all from one sample in a study of blood T cell repertoires in COVID-19. The protocol was immunoSEQ multiplex PCR, while the TCRdb copy is restricted to in-frame clones and leaves out a portion. In the table there are approximately 210,000 clones, less than 90% of which are singletons. What was sequenced was peripheral blood. The receptors come from a human donor in a cohort sampled during active COVID-19. The CDR3 runs from the conserved cysteine through the conserved F or W. Fields, in order: clone size, J gene, V gene, CDR3 length, CDR3 protein. Expanded clones get a size class; other rows say once, few or many, or leave the size out.

abundance: once; j_gene: TRBJ1-1; v_gene: TRBV6-5; len: 16; CDR3aa: CASSYSGDRPNTEAFF
abundance: few; j_gene: TRBJ2-2; v_gene: TRBV5-1; len: 16; CDR3aa: CASSLEASQNTGELFF
abundance: NA; j_gene: TRBJ2-5; v_gene: TRBV6-2/TRBV6-3; len: 15; CDR3aa: CASSPLGEGGETQYF
abundance: NA; j_gene: TRBJ2-6; v_gene: TRBV25-1; len: 18; CDR3aa: CASSARQGLFSGANVLTF
abundance: many; j_gene: TRBJ2-5; v_gene: TRBV7-6; len: 15; CDR3aa: CASSSGTGVQETQYF
abundance: NA; j_gene: TRBJ1-5; v_gene: TRBV6-5; len: 15; CDR3aa: CASSIGGGSNQPQHF
abundance: NA; j_gene: TRBJ1-2; v_gene: TRBV6-5; len: 15; CDR3aa: CASSLFRQGPYGYTF
abundance: NA; j_gene: TRBJ1-2; v_gene: TRBV27; len: 16; CDR3aa: CASSLRVVRGSGGYTF
abundance: NA; j_gene: TRBJ1-2; v_gene: TRBV19; len: 14; CDR3aa: CASSRVADNYGYTF
abundance: NA; j_gene: TRBJ1-1; v_gene: TRBV5-8; len: 14; CDR3aa: CASSLGTGNTEAFF
abundance: NA; j_gene: TRBJ1-1; v_gene: TRBV10-3; len: 18; CDR3aa: CAISELRDRGAINTEAFF
abundance: NA; j_gene: TRBJ2-2; v_gene: TRBV5-1; len: 15; CDR3aa: CASSMTGGIGGELFF
abundance: NA; j_gene: TRBJ1-2; v_gene: TRBV19; len: 14; CDR3aa: CASSIQTGVYGYTF
abundance: NA; j_gene: TRBJ1-3; v_gene: TRBV10-3; len: 16; CDR3aa: CAISESYARAGNTIYF
abundance: NA; j_gene: TRBJ2-5; v_gene: TRBV2; len: 12; CDR3aa: CASRQSKRTQYF
abundance: NA; j_gene: TRBJ1-6; v_gene: TRBV7-9; len: 15; CDR3aa: CASSSPGQGNSPLHF
abundance: NA; j_gene: TRBJ2-5; v_gene: TRBV24-1; len: 15; CDR3aa: CATSDPRQGEETQYF
abundance: NA; j_gene: TRBJ1-4; v_gene: TRBV30; len: 13; CDR3aa: CAWSLRAGEKLFF
abundance: NA; j_gene: TRBJ2-3; v_gene: TRBV6-5; len: 13; CDR3aa: CASQADLTDTQYF
abundance: NA; j_gene: TRBJ2-7; v_gene: TRBV11-1; len: 15; CDR3aa: CASSLSGGESYEQYF
abundance: NA; j_gene: TRBJ2-3; v_gene: TRBV7-9; len: 16; CDR3aa: CASSLNYALSTDTQYF
abundance: NA; j_gene: TRBJ1-4; v_gene: TRBV2; len: 13; CDR3aa: CASSRGPGEKLFF
abundance: once; j_gene: TRBJ2-3; v_gene: TRBV19; len: 16; CDR3aa: CASSIGGQRFTDTQYF
abundance: NA; j_gene: TRBJ1-1; v_gene: TRBV10-3; len: 14; CDR3aa: CAISASGANTEAFF
abundance: NA; j_gene: TRBJ2-3; v_gene: TRBV10-3; len: 14; CDR3aa: CAISERQVADTQYF
abundance: NA; j_gene: TRBJ2-3; v_gene: TRBV11-3; len: 15; CDR3aa: CASSLEGAQGDTQYF
abundance: once; j_gene: TRBJ1-2; v_gene: TRBV4-1; len: 15; CDR3aa: CASSLPTGRNYGYTF
abundance: NA; j_gene: TRBJ2-5; v_gene: TRBV18; len: 14; CDR3aa: CASSPSRLGETQYF
abundance: NA; j_gene: TRBJ2-7; v_gene: TRBV6-5; len: 13; CDR3aa: CASRRQGSYEQYF
abundance: NA; j_gene: TRBJ2-1; v_gene: TRBV6-5; len: 14; CDR3aa: CASSWGQTMNEQFF
abundance: once; j_gene: TRBJ1-1; v_gene: TRBV7-3; len: 15; CDR3aa: CASSLMPNMNTEAFF
abundance: NA; j_gene: TRBJ1-2; v_gene: TRBV11-2; len: 13; CDR3aa: CASSLTGGDGYTF
abundance: NA; j_gene: TRBJ1-2; v_gene: TRBV7-8; len: 15; CDR3aa: CASSPEVVPYYGYTF
abundance: NA; j_gene: TRBJ1-5; v_gene: TRBV27; len: 15; CDR3aa: CASSKGGQGDQPQHF
abundance: NA; j_gene: TRBJ1-4; v_gene: TRBV5-1; len: 13; CDR3aa: CASRLQGNEKLFF
abundance: once; j_gene: TRBJ1-1; v_gene: TRBV7-2; len: 11; CDR3aa: CASSEDRVAFF
abundance: NA; j_gene: TRBJ1-1; v_gene: TRBV7-8; len: 13; CDR3aa: CASSSSMNTEAFF
abundance: NA; j_gene: TRBJ2-1; v_gene: TRBV2; len: 14; CDR3aa: CASGVLAGAGEQFF
abundance: NA; j_gene: TRBJ2-5; v_gene: TRBV10-3; len: 16; CDR3aa: CAISEQPQGAGETQYF
abundance: NA; j_gene: TRBJ2-1; v_gene: TRBV19; len: 13; CDR3aa: CASSAPYYNEQFF
abundance: NA; j_gene: TRBJ1-1; v_gene: TRBV11-3; len: 13; CDR3aa: CASSLATGSRAFF
abundance: NA; j_gene: TRBJ1-1; v_gene: TRBV10-3; len: 15; CDR3aa: CATQRGGTGVTEAFF
abundance: NA; j_gene: TRBJ1-5; v_gene: TRBV19; len: 14; CDR3aa: CASTKAGSNQPQHF
abundance: few; j_gene: TRBJ2-3; v_gene: TRBV2; len: 15; CDR3aa: CASSPPGLATDTQYF
abundance: NA; j_gene: TRBJ2-4; v_gene: TRBV18; len: 13; CDR3aa: CASSPTGAGLQYF
abundance: few; j_gene: TRBJ1-2; v_gene: TRBV18; len: 15; CDR3aa: CASSPGTGMIYGYTF
abundance: NA; j_gene: TRBJ2-1; v_gene: TRBV6-5; len: 13; CDR3aa: CASSPLTGNEQFF
abundance: NA; j_gene: TRBJ2-2; v_gene: TRBV5-1; len: 17; CDR3aa: CASRLLAGDVNTGELFF
abundance: NA; j_gene: TRBJ2-1; v_gene: TRBV24-1; len: 11; CDR3aa: CATATVNEQFF